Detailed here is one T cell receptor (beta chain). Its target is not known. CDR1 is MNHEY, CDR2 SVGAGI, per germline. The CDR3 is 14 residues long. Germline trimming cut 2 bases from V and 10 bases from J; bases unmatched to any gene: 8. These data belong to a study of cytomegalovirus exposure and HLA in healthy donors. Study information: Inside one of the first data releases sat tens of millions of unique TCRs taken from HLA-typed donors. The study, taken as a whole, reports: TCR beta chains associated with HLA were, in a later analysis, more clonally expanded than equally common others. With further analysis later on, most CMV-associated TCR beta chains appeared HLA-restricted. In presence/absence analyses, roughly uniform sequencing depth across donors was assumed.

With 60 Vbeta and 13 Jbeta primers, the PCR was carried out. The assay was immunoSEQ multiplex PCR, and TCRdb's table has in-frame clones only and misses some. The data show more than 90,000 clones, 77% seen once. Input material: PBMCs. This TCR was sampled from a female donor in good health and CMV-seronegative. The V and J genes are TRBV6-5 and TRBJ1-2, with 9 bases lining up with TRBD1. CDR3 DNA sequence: TGTGCCAGCAGTTACCCGGACAGGGGAGGGGACTACACCTTC. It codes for CASSYPDRGGDYTF.